This T cell receptor (beta chain) was recovered during a study of T cell responses to AZD1222 COVID-19 vaccine. For the study at large: Pooling of second doses given at about 4 or about 12 weeks was done.

Study conclusions and caveats: Along spike, vaccine-associated CD4 TCRs were found throughout, with dominance at 160-218 and 743-854. Clonal diversity may have been underestimated in mostly white British donors.

Regarding this clone: The antigen remains unidentified.

The CDR3 covers 14 residues. CDR1 and CDR2 (germline): MDHEN, SYDVKM. V shed 5 bases and J shed 3 bases, with 11 bases lying between them. Repertoires were generated with immunoSEQ multiplex PCR, while TCRdb's copy carries only in-frame clones and drops some. The data contain approximately 130,000 clones, 80% to 95% of them singletons. The sequence came from an adult in good health. The material sequenced was peripheral blood, taken on day 0 of AZD1222 vaccination. V is TRBV28 and J is TRBJ1-5, with a weak D call TRBD1 (5 bases). CDR3 residues: CASSHDSDNQPQHF. Here the CDR3 DNA reads TGTGCCAGCAGTCACGACAGTGACAATCAGCCCCAGCATTTT.